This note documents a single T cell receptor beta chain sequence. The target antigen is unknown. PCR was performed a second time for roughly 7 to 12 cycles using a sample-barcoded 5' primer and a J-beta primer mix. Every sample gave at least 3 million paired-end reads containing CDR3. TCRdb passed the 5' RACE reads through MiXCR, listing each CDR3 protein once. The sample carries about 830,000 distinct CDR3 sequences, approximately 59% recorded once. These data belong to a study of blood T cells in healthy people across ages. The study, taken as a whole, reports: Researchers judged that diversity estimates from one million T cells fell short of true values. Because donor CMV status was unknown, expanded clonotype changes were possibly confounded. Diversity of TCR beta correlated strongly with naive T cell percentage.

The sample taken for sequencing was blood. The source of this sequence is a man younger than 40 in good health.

CDR3 amino acids: CASVVPGRWDTQYF. The CDR3 DNA sequence: TGTGCCAGCGTTGTTCCAGGGCGGTGGGATACGCAGTATTTT. This chain connects TRBV28 to TRBJ2-3, with a possible D match to TRBD1 (5 bases). Deletions cut 8 bases from V and 6 bases from J, with 18 bases between. The length of the CDR3 is 14 residues. The germline CDR1 and CDR2 sequences are MDHEN and SYDVKM.